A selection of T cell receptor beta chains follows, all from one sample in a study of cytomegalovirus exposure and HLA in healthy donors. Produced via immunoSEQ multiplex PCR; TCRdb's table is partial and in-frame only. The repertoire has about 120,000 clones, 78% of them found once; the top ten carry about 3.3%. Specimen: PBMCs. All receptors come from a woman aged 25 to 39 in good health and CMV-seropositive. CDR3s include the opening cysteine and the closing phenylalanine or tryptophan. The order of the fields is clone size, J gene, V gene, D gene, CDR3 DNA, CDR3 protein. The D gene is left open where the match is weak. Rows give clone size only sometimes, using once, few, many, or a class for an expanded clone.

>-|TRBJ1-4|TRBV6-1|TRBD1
TGTGCCAGCAGTTTTGGGACAGGGGGTGGTGAAAAACTGTTTTTT
CASSFGTGGGEKLFF
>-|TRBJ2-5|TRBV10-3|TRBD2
TGTGCCATCAGTGGGGTAGCGGGGGCACAAGAGACCCAGTACTTC
CAISGVAGAQETQYF
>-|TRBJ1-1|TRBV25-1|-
TGTGCCAGCAGTGGGCGGATGAACACTGAAGCTTTCTTT
CASSGRMNTEAFF
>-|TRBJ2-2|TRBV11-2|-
TGTGCCAGCAGCTCCCATCAGGTCACCGGGGAGCTGTTTTTT
CASSSHQVTGELFF
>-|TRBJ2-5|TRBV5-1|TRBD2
TGCGCCAGCAGCCTGACTAGCGGGGGGTACCAAGAGACCCAGTACTTC
CASSLTSGGYQETQYF
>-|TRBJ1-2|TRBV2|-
TGTGCCAGCAATACCTATCCGGGAGCCGGTGGCTACACCTTC
CASNTYPGAGGYTF
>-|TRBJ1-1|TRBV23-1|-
TGCGCCAGCAGTACCCGATCTTGGACAGAGAACACTGAAGCTTTCTTT
CASSTRSWTENTEAFF
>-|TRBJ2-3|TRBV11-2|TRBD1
TGTGCCAGCGGCAGAACAGGGGGCGTAGGAGATACGCAGTATTTT
CASGRTGGVGDTQYF
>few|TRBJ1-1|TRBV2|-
TGTGCCAGCAGTGAAGCGCTTCGGGTGAGTGAAGCTTTCTTT
CASSEALRVSEAFF
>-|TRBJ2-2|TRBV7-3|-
TGTGCCAGCAGCTTAAGAGGGCAGCCATTGAGAAACACCGGGGAGCTGTTTTTT
CASSLRGQPLRNTGELFF
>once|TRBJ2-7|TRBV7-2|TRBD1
TGTGCCAGCAGCCCGAGACAGGGGTACGAGCAGTACTTC
CASSPRQGYEQYF
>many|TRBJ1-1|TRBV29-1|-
TGCAGCGTTGAATCGGGGAGACTTGAAGCTTTCTTT
CSVESGRLEAFF
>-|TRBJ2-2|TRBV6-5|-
TGTGCCAGCAGTTACGGAACAGCCACCGGGGAGCTGTTTTTT
CASSYGTATGELFF
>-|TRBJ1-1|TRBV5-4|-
TGTGCCAGCAGCAAACGACAGAGCACTGAAGCTTTCTTT
CASSKRQSTEAFF
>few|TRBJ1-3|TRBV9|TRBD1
TGTGCCAGCAGCGTAGCGGCAGGGGGAAACTCTGGAAACACCATATATTTT
CASSVAAGGNSGNTIYF
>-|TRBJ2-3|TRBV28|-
TGTGCCAGCAGCCTAGGTTCCTCTAGCACAGATACGCAGTATTTT
CASSLGSSSTDTQYF
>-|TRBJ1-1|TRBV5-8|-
TGTGCCAGCAGCGCCTCGCGCGGCCACCAGGCTTTCTTT
CASSASRGHQAFF
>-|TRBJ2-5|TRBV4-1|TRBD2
TGCGCCAGCAGCCAAGTTGGAGCTAGCGGGGACCTCCGAGAGACCCAGTACTTC
CASSQVGASGDLRETQYF
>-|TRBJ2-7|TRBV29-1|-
TGCAGCGCCCTCTTAGGGGTGCGGCAGTACTTC
CSALLGVRQYF
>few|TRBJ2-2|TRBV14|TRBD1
TGTGCCAGCAGCCCACCAGGACAGGGTGGCACCGGGGAGCTGTTTTTT
CASSPPGQGGTGELFF
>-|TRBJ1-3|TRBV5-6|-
TGTGCCAGCACCCCCGGGGGGCCCGGAAACACCATATATTTT
CASTPGGPGNTIYF
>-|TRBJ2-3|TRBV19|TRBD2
TGTGCCAGTAAACCGGCGGGGGCAGATACGCAGTATTTT
CASKPAGADTQYF
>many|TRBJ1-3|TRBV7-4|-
TGTGCCAGCAGCTTAGACGGCAGGGTTAAGCCTGGAAACACCATATATTTT
CASSLDGRVKPGNTIYF
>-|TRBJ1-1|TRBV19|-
TGTGCCAGTAGCCGAGGGGGGAGGGACACTGAAGCTTTCTTT
CASSRGGRDTEAFF
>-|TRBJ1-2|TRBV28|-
TGTGCCAGCAGCCTACGGAGGAACGGACTCTATGGCTACACCTTC
CASSLRRNGLYGYTF
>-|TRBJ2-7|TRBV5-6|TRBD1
TGTGCCAGCAGCCTAAAGACAGGGACCTACGAGCAGTACTTC
CASSLKTGTYEQYF
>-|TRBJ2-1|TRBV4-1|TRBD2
TGCGCCAGCAGCCAAGCCGCGGGGACTACCTACAATGAGCAGTTCTTC
CASSQAAGTTYNEQFF
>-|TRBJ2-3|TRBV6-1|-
TGTGCCAGCAGTGAAGCGCCAGGCGGCACAGATACGCAGTATTTT
CASSEAPGGTDTQYF
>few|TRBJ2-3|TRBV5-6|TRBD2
TGTGCCAGCAGTTTAGCGGGGGGAAGCACAGATACGCAGTATTTT
CASSLAGGSTDTQYF
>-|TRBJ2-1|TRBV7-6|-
TGTGCCAGCAGCTTAGTCATAGCGAATGAGCAGTTCTTC
CASSLVIANEQFF
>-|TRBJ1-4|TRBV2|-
TGTGCCAGCAGTGAACGGGGGTGGGAAAAACTGTTTTTT
CASSERGWEKLFF
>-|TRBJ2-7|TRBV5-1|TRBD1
TGCGCCAGCAGCTTGTCGGGACAGGCCTACGAGCAGTACTTC
CASSLSGQAYEQYF
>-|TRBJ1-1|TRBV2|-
TGTGCCAGCAGGACTTTAAGTGACACTGAAGCTTTCTTT
CASRTLSDTEAFF
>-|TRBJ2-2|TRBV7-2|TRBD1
TGTGCCAGCGGACAGGGGATCGTCTTTGACACCGGGGAGCTGTTTTTT
CASGQGIVFDTGELFF
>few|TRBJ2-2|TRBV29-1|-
TGCAGCGTTGAAACAGGAATCACCGGGGAGCTGTTTTTT
CSVETGITGELFF
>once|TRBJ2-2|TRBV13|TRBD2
TGTGCCAGCAGCCACCGTGCGGGGGGGTACACCGGGGAGCTGTTTTTT
CASSHRAGGYTGELFF
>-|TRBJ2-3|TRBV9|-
TGTGCCAGCAGCGGTGTAGCTGGTACGCAGTATTTT
CASSGVAGTQYF
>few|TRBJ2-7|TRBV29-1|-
TGCAGCGTGGACTGGGGTCAGGACGAGCAGTACTTC
CSVDWGQDEQYF
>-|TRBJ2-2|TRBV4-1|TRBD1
TGCGCCAGCAGCCAAGGCGCCAGGGGACAGGACACCGGGGAGCTGTTTTTT
CASSQGARGQDTGELFF
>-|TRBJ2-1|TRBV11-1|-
TGTGCCAGCAGCTTAAGATTGAGCTCCTACAATGAGCAGTTCTTC
CASSLRLSSYNEQFF
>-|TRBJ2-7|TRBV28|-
TGTGCCAGCAACCCCTCGGGGCGGGGCACCTACGAGCAGTACTTC
CASNPSGRGTYEQYF
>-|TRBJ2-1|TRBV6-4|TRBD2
TGTGCCAGCAGTAGTAGCGGGGGGGTCAATGAGCAGTTCTTC
CASSSSGGVNEQFF
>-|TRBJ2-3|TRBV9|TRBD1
TGTGCCAGCAGCCTCCGGGACAGGGTCAGCACAGATACGCAGTATTTT
CASSLRDRVSTDTQYF
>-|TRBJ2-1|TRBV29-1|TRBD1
TGCAGCGTTTATAGAACGACAGGGGTGAATGAGCAGTTCTTC
CSVYRTTGVNEQFF
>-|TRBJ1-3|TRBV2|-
TGTGCCAGCAGTGTTTCGGGGTATGGAAACACCATATATTTT
CASSVSGYGNTIYF
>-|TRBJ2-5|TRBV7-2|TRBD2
TGTGCCAGCAGCTTAGTTGTACTAGCGGGGGTCCAAGAGACCCAGTACTTC
CASSLVVLAGVQETQYF
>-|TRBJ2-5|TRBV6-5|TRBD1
TGTGCCAGCAGTTTAAGCAGGGGGCTAAGGGAGACCCAGTACTTC
CASSLSRGLRETQYF
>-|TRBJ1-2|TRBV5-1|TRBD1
TGCGCCAGCAGCCTGGACAGGGACGGCTACACCTTC
CASSLDRDGYTF
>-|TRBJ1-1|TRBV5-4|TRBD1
TGTGCCAGCAGCCCACAGGGGGTGAACACTGAAGCTTTCTTT
CASSPQGVNTEAFF
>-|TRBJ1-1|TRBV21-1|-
TGTGCCAGCAGCAATTTAGGGAGGGAGGTGGCGGGGGCTGAAGCTTTCTTT
CASSNLGREVAGAEAFF
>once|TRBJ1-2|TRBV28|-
TGTGCCAGCAGTCGTCCCGGGGGGTCGACTACTGGCTACACCTTC
CASSRPGGSTTGYTF
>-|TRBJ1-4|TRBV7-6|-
TGTGCCAGCAGCTTAGAATCCAGGGGAGATAACAGAAATGAAAAACTGTTTTTT
CASSLESRGDNRNEKLFF
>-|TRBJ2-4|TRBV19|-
TGTGCCAGTAGCAGACCAGGGATAGCCAAAAACATTCAGTACTTC
CASSRPGIAKNIQYF
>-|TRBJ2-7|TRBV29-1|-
TGCAGCGTTCACGGGACACCTGGCTACGAGCAGTACTTC
CSVHGTPGYEQYF
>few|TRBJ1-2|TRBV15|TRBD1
TGTGCCACCAGCAGAGACCGGACAGGGTGGGACGGCTACACCTTC
CATSRDRTGWDGYTF
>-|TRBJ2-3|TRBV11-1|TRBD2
TGTGCCAGCAGCCTTAGCGGGTGGGACACAGATACGCAGTATTTT
CASSLSGWDTDTQYF
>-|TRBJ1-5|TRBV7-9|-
TGTTCCAGCAGTTCCTCCTTGGCGGGGGGCAAGCATCAGCCCCAGCATTTT
CSSSSSLAGGKHQPQHF
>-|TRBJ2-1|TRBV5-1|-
TGCGCCAGCAGCTTGAATTGGGCGGGGGCAAACAATGAGCAGTTCTTC
CASSLNWAGANNEQFF
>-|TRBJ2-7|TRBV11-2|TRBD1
TGTGCCAGCAGCCCCACCAAAAGAGACAGGGGGAATTCCTACGAGCAGTACTTC
CASSPTKRDRGNSYEQYF
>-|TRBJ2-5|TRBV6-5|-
TGTGCCAGCAGTTACCCTCCGTTAGAGACCCAGTACTTC
CASSYPPLETQYF